The 12 T cell receptor beta chains listed next were all sequenced from one sample in a study of cytomegalovirus exposure and HLA in healthy donors. Primers included in the PCR were 60 Vbeta and 13 Jbeta primers. Produced via immunoSEQ multiplex PCR; TCRdb's table is partial and in-frame only. Reported are 29,000 or so clones; the ten largest clones contain less than 0.75%. Sequencing was carried out using PBMCs. These receptors all stem from a man under 40 in good health and CMV-seronegative.

The chain couples TRBV5-6 to TRBJ2-7, with 9 bases lining up with TRBD2. CDR1 is SGHDT, CDR2 YYEEEE, per germline. The length of the CDR3 is 15 residues. The trim removed 4 bases at V and 2 bases at J, leaving 7 bases unmatched. CDR3 DNA sequence: TGTGCCAGCAGCCCTACTAGCGGGCCCACCTACGAGCAGTACTTC. Translation gives CASSPTSGPTYEQYF.

About this clone itself: Its ends do not fully match the called genes, so a read error is possible. The chain links TRBV28 to TRBJ1-5, with D tentatively TRBD1 (6 bases). The germline V gene has CDR1 MDHEN and CDR2 SYDVKM. CDR3 size: 14 residues. Written as DNA, the CDR3 is TGTGCCAGCAGTATATGGACAGGCAATCAGCCCCAGCATTTT. This encodes CASSIWTGNQPQHF.

The chain couples TRBV7-3 to TRBJ1-2; D unresolved. Germline-derived CDR1 and CDR2 are SGHTA and FQGTGA. The CDR3 is 18 residues long. V was clipped by 5 bases and J by 7 bases, with 29 bases between them. The CDR3 sequence is CASSPARWASTVEGGYTF. The CDR3 DNA is TGTGCCAGCAGCCCCGCCAGGTGGGCGTCAACCGTCGAGGGTGGCTACACCTTC.

The chain uses TRBV5-1 and TRBJ2-7; TRBD2 matches 10 bases. V trimming: 4 bases; J trimming: 0 bases; junction bases outside the gene matches: 13. Germline-derived CDR1 and CDR2 are SGHRS and YFSETQ. The length of the CDR3 is 18 residues. The CDR3 here is CASSPGPNLAGGSYEQYF. Written as DNA, the CDR3 is TGCGCCAGCAGCCCGGGCCCCAATTTAGCGGGGGGCTCCTACGAGCAGTACTTC.

The DNA of the CDR3 is TGTGCCAGCTCACCCGACGCTCACGGGAACTATGGCTACACCTTC. Its translation is CASSPDAHGNYGYTF. The chain links TRBV18 to TRBJ1-2; the D is unclear. The CDR3 covers 15 residues. Trimming stripped 3 bases from V and 2 bases from J, with 13 bases between. The germline gives CDR1 KGHSH, CDR2 LQKENI.

The chain is built from TRBV20-1 and TRBJ1-2; D uncertain. Trimming took off 2 bases at V and 10 bases at J, with 11 bases between the two ends. Germline CDR1 DFQATT, CDR2 SNEGSKA (reference sequence). The CDR3 consists of 11 residues. CDR3 residues: CSARSRALYTF. CDR3 nucleotides: TGCAGTGCTAGAAGCCGCGCTCTCTACACCTTC.

The V gene is TRBV7-6, the J gene TRBJ2-2; 12 bases match TRBD1. With V trimmed by 5 bases and J by 3 bases, 16 bases remained unmatched. Per germline, CDR1 SGHVS and CDR2 FNYEAQ. The CDR3 runs 20 residues. The CDR3 protein is CASSTTTPGQGAHYTGELFF. For the CDR3, the DNA is TGTGCCAGCAGCACGACCACTCCGGGACAGGGGGCCCACTACACCGGGGAGCTGTTTTTT.

The CDR3 is CASKSVNTEAFF. DNA of the CDR3: TGCGCCAGCAAATCCGTGAACACTGAAGCTTTCTTT. The chain joins TRBV10-2 to TRBJ1-1; no clear D. The CDR3 totals 12 residues. CDR1 WSHSY and CDR2 SAAADI come from the germline V gene. V dropped 7 bases and J dropped 0 bases, with 6 bases sitting between them.

This chain uses TRBV7-2 with TRBJ1-5; 8 bases match TRBD1. J was trimmed by 5 bases and V by 5 bases; bases with no gene match: 5. There are 14 residues in the CDR3. CDR1 is SGHTA, CDR2 FQGNSA, per germline. The CDR3 DNA reads as TGTGCCAGCAGCCGAGGACAGGGAGATCAGCCCCAGCATTTT. Amino acid sequence: CASSRGQGDQPQHF.

The V gene is TRBV6-1, the J gene TRBJ2-4; tentatively, D is TRBD2 (6 bases). This CDR3 is 15 amino acids long. Trimming cost V 0 bases and J 1 base, with 7 bases left between them. The germline V gene has CDR1 MNHNS and CDR2 SASEGT. The CDR3 reads CASSEASGAKNIQYF. The DNA of the CDR3 is TGTGCCAGCAGTGAAGCAAGCGGGGCCAAAAACATTCAGTACTTC.

The chain combines TRBV30 with TRBJ1-5, with 11 bases that match TRBD1. Per the germline V gene, CDR1 is GTSNPN and CDR2 is SVGIG (reference sequence). The J segment lost 0 bases and the V segment lost 2 bases, leaving 3 bases of the junction unmatched. The CDR3 length is 16 residues. CDR3 DNA: TGTGCCTGGAGTACCGGGACAGGGGGTAGCAATCAGCCCCAGCATTTT. Protein product: CAWSTGTGGSNQPQHF.

The V gene is TRBV6-4, the J gene TRBJ2-2, with a possible D match to TRBD2 (6 bases). Trimming removed 6 bases from V and 3 bases from J, with 14 bases in between. The CDR3 has 15 amino acids. The germline gives CDR1 MRHNA, CDR2 SNTAGT. The CDR3 is CASSPEGRDTGELFF. The CDR3 region has the DNA TGTGCCAGCAGCCCGGAGGGGAGAGACACCGGGGAGCTGTTTTTT.